Below, 22 T cell receptor beta chains from the same sample are listed, as sequenced in a study of T cells in Graves' hyperthyroidism and ophthalmopathy. The CDR3 regions of TCR beta were amplified from RNA transcripts. Carried out on the TCR CDR3, a first-round RT-PCR used the HTBI primer set. TCRdb recomputed calls from the multiplex PCR reads with MiXCR, one row per CDR3 protein. The table includes some 350,000 distinct CDR3 sequences, approximately 19% detected once. The sequencing input was blood. Receptors were obtained from a woman aged 18-29 years with Graves' hyperthyroidism.

This clonotype was detected ten times or more. V usage is TRBV12-3 or TRBV12-4 and J usage is TRBJ2-6; D uncertain. The CDR3 has 17 amino acids. V lost 5 bases and J 0 bases, leaving 14 bases between the germline ends. This CDR3 reads CASSPNLIGSGANVLTF. The CDR3, as DNA: TGTGCCAGCAGTCCGAATCTTATAGGCTCTGGGGCCAACGTCCTGACTTTC.

At least ten counts were recorded for this clonotype. The chain recombines TRBV7-9 with TRBJ1-1; no clear D gene. The CDR3 runs to 13 residues. The germline V gene encodes CDR1 SEHNR and CDR2 FQNEAQ (reference sequence). V dropped 5 bases and J dropped 10 bases, with 17 bases sitting between them. Written as DNA, the CDR3 is TGTGCCAGCAGCCCCGACGGACGTCGAGGAGCTTTCTTT. This gives the protein CASSPDGRRGAFF.

This clonotype was counted between two and nine times. This chain joins TRBV2 and TRBJ1-1, with 9 bases matching TRBD1. The CDR3 has 16 amino acids. V lost 6 bases to trimming and J lost 11 bases; unmatched junction nucleotides: 19. Germline values: CDR1 SNHLY, CDR2 FYNNEI. The CDR3 DNA reads as TGTGCCAGCAGCGGGGACAGGGTTCGGTTACGGGGCGAGGCTTTCTTT. The encoded protein is CASSGDRVRLRGEAFF.

The genes are TRBV28 and TRBJ1-1, with a tentative D call TRBD1 (5 bases). CDR1 is MDHEN, CDR2 SYDVKM, per germline. The CDR3 extends over 13 amino acids. Trimming pared 7 bases from V and 5 bases from J, leaving 14 bases between. CDR3 protein: CASTLGGETEAFF. CDR3 DNA sequence: TGTGCCAGCACCCTGGGGGGGGAGACTGAAGCTTTCTTT. Supplemented by reference TRBV28 and TRBJ1-1, the full variable domain reads DVKVTQSSRYLVKRTGEKVFLECVQDMDHENMFWYRQDPGLGLRLIYFSYDVKMKEKGDIPEGYSVSREKKERFSLILESASTNQTSMYLCASTLGGETEAFFGQGTRLTVV.

V is TRBV2 and J is TRBJ1-2; 10 bases map to TRBD1. CDR1 is SNHLY and CDR2 is FYNNEI in the germline V gene. This CDR3 is built from 16 residues. Losses at the gene ends were 6 bases for V and 4 bases for J; bases not matched to a gene: 11. CDR3 region: CASRADGTGVAYGYTF. CDR3 in DNA: TGTGCCAGCAGGGCCGACGGGACAGGGGTGGCCTATGGCTACACCTTC.

This clonotype came up a few times. V gene TRBV3-1 combines with J gene TRBJ1-1, with TRBD1 as a possible D gene (6 bases). The CDR3 consists of 18 residues. Between the trimmed V and J ends, which lost 4 bases and 4 bases, there was a span of 25 bases. CDR1 and CDR2 (germline): LGHDT, YNNKEL (reference sequence). The CDR3 protein is CASSRITTGIATFTEAFF. CDR3 nucleotides: TGTGCCAGCAGCCGAATAACCACAGGGATTGCGACGTTCACTGAAGCTTTCTTT.

The chain couples TRBV2 to TRBJ2-1, with 7 bases fitting TRBD2. Losses at the gene ends were 6 bases for V and 0 bases for J; bases not matched to a gene: 2. CDR1 and CDR2 from the germline V gene are SNHLY and FYNNEI. This CDR3 contains 14 residues. The CDR3 protein is CASRRGSSYNEQFF. CDR3 DNA sequence: TGTGCCAGCAGGCGGGGGAGCTCCTACAATGAGCAGTTCTTC.

This clonotype has at least ten counts. In DNA form, the CDR3 reads TGTGCCAGCAGGAGCCCGGGGCAGGGGAACACTGAAGCTTTCTTT. Protein: CASRSPGQGNTEAFF. The chain carries TRBV25-1 and TRBJ1-1; a possible D gene is TRBD1 (5 bases). Germline V gene data show CDR1 as MGHDK and CDR2 as SYGVNS. This CDR3 is built from 15 residues. Trimming left V 6 bases short and J 1 base short, with 15 bases between.

Ten or more counts support this clonotype. The chain carries TRBV28 and TRBJ1-2; TRBD1 agrees at 12 bases. This CDR3 is 15 amino acids long. CDR1 MDHEN and CDR2 SYDVKM come from the germline V gene. Trimming removed 7 bases from V and 7 bases from J; junction bases left unmatched: 10. The CDR3 DNA follows: TGTGCCAGCATAGGAAGGGGACAGGGGGCGGTTGGCTACACCTTC. Translated, it gives CASIGRGQGAVGYTF.

This clonotype appeared many times. The chain recombines TRBV2 with TRBJ2-7; D is undetermined. The V gene lost 8 bases and the J gene lost 4 bases, with 12 bases spanning the gap. Germline V lookup: CDR1 SNHLY, CDR2 FYNNEI. The CDR3 sequence is 12 residues long. The chain's CDR3 is CASGKSSYEQYF. In nucleotides, the CDR3 is TGTGCCAGCGGGAAAAGCTCTTACGAGCAGTACTTC. The variable domain in full, with the rest retrieved from reference TRBV2 and TRBJ2-7, is EPEVTQTPSHQVTQMGQEVILRCVPISNHLYFYWYRQILGQKVEFLVSFYNNEISEKSEIFDDQFSVERPDGSNFTLKIRSTKLEDSAMYFCASGKSSYEQYFGPGTRLTVT.

This clonotype was seen many times. The chain joins TRBV5-5 to TRBJ1-5, with unresolved D. The CDR3 runs to 14 residues. Trimming pared 5 bases from V and 0 bases from J, leaving 9 bases between. The germline V gene has CDR1 SGHKS and CDR2 YYEKEE (reference sequence). CDR3 in DNA: TGTGCCAGCAGTTCGGATTATAGCAATCAGCCCCAGCATTTT. Translation gives CASSSDYSNQPQHF.

This clonotype was observed at least ten times. This chain connects TRBV15 to TRBJ2-6; TRBD1 matches at 7 bases. This CDR3 region has 17 residues. The V gene end was trimmed by 4 bases and the J gene end by 0 bases; junction bases not matched to a gene: 6. Germline-derived CDR1 and CDR2 are LNHNV and YYDKDF (reference sequence). CDR3 bases: TGTGCCACCAGCAAAACAGGGGCCCACTCTGGGGCCAACGTCCTGACTTTC. This translates into CATSKTGAHSGANVLTF.

This clonotype was detected ten times or more. The rearrangement links TRBV9 to TRBJ2-5, with D possibly matching TRBD1 (7 bases). Germline CDR1 reads SGDLS; CDR2 reads YYNGEE. The V gene lost 2 bases and the J gene lost 4 bases, with 21 bases spanning the gap. CDR3 size: 17 residues. CDR3 loop: CASSVQGGSKFRETQYF. The CDR3 region has the DNA TGTGCCAGCAGCGTTCAGGGGGGAAGTAAGTTTCGAGAGACCCAGTACTTC.

This clonotype has at least ten counts. The chain joins TRBV5-1 to TRBJ1-1, with 8 positions matching TRBD1. Germline V lookup: CDR1 SGHRS, CDR2 YFSETQ. Trimming removed 4 bases from V and 4 bases from J; junction bases left unmatched: 12. The CDR3 has 16 residues. The CDR3, as DNA: TGCGCCAGCAGCCTAACTGGGACAGGAAGGGTCACTGAAGCTTTCTTT. This encodes CASSLTGTGRVTEAFF.

This clonotype was counted many times. The CDR3 DNA follows: TGTGCCAGCAGTGACGGGACAGGGGGTTATGGCTACACCTTC. Its translation: CASSDGTGGYGYTF. The chain carries TRBV12-3 or TRBV12-4 and TRBJ1-2; 11 nucleotides agree with TRBD1. The CDR3 has 14 amino acids. The V gene end was trimmed by 5 bases and the J gene end by 5 bases; junction bases not matched to a gene: 4.

The gene calls are TRBV18 and TRBJ1-1, with D tentatively TRBD1 (5 bases). Trimming removed 0 bases at V and 7 bases at J, with 24 bases between. Germline CDR1 reads KGHSH; CDR2 reads LQKENI. The CDR3 has 18 amino acids. The CDR3 protein is CASSPPGQVTRLGHEAFF. CDR3 DNA: TGTGCCAGCTCACCACCGGGGCAGGTGACCCGATTAGGTCATGAAGCTTTCTTT.

This clonotype occurred many times. This chain joins TRBV12-3 or TRBV12-4 and TRBJ1-1; D not resolved. Between the trimmed V and J ends, which lost 4 bases and 0 bases, there was a span of 9 bases. The CDR3 sequence is 14 residues long. CDR3 loop: CASSSRRVNTEAFF. CDR3 sequence (DNA): TGTGCCAGCAGTTCACGACGGGTGAACACTGAAGCTTTCTTT.

This clonotype was recorded at least ten times. The rearrangement joins TRBV28 to TRBJ2-7, with unresolved D. CDR1 and CDR2 from the germline V gene are MDHEN and SYDVKM. The V and J ends lost 7 bases and 2 bases respectively, with 12 bases between them. The CDR3 has 13 residues. The CDR3 nucleotides are TGTGCCAGCACAAGGGCAGGTCCCTACGAGCAGTACTTC. This gives the protein CASTRAGPYEQYF.

This clonotype was recorded at least ten times. This chain uses TRBV20-1 with TRBJ2-7, with 7 bases that match TRBD1. Trimming at V came to 5 bases and at J to 2 bases, leaving 15 bases not matched to a gene. The germline gives CDR1 DFQATT, CDR2 SNEGSKA (reference sequence). The CDR3 has 16 residues. The CDR3 bases are TGCAGTGCTCCCAGATTTATGACAGGGTTCCCCTACGAGCAGTACTTC. Its protein product is CSAPRFMTGFPYEQYF.

This clonotype was observed at least ten times. The rearrangement joins TRBV28 to TRBJ1-2; no clear D gene. CDR1 is MDHEN and CDR2 is SYDVKM in the germline V gene. CDR3 length: 14 residues. V shed 10 bases and J shed 7 bases, with 22 bases lying between them. This CDR3 reads CATIRGREKGGYTF. CDR3 nucleotide sequence: TGTGCCACCATCCGGGGTCGGGAGAAGGGTGGCTACACCTTC.

Many counts were recorded for this clonotype. The rearrangement joins TRBV12-3 or TRBV12-4 to TRBJ1-1; 8 nucleotides match TRBD1. V lost 6 bases to trimming and J lost 11 bases; unmatched junction nucleotides: 14. The CDR3 consists of 14 residues. As DNA, the CDR3 is TGTGCCAGCAGGACGAATCGTCAGGGGGCGAGCGCTTTCTTT. Translated, it gives CASRTNRQGASAFF.

This clonotype came up many times. V usage is TRBV20-1 and J usage is TRBJ2-5; tentatively, D is TRBD2 (6 bases). Germline values: CDR1 DFQATT, CDR2 SNEGSKA (reference sequence). CDR3 length: 15 amino acids. V lost 5 bases to trimming and J lost 5 bases, with 21 bases between them. CDR3 in DNA: TGCAGTGCTGAAGGCTTTGACGGGGCGGGGGAGACCCAGTACTTC. Its translation: CSAEGFDGAGETQYF.